The text below deals with one T cell receptor (beta chain). Some clones are missing from TCRdb's copy, which holds only in-frame ones; the method was immunoSEQ multiplex PCR. The data hold around 86,000 clones, with more than 80% observed a single time. Germline assignment: CDR1 SNHLY and CDR2 FYNNEI. The V end lost 2 bases, the J end lost 6 bases, and 6 bases lay between the germline ends. The CDR3 contains 12 residues. The sample originates from a study of blood T cell repertoires in COVID-19. This sequence was found in a woman of 80 years or more with acute or convalescent COVID-19. The genes are TRBV2 and TRBJ2-3; D is undetermined. Sequencing was carried out using peripheral blood. The CDR3 region is CASSESVDTQYF. The CDR3 region has the DNA TGTGCCAGCAGTGAATCGGTGGATACGCAGTATTTT.